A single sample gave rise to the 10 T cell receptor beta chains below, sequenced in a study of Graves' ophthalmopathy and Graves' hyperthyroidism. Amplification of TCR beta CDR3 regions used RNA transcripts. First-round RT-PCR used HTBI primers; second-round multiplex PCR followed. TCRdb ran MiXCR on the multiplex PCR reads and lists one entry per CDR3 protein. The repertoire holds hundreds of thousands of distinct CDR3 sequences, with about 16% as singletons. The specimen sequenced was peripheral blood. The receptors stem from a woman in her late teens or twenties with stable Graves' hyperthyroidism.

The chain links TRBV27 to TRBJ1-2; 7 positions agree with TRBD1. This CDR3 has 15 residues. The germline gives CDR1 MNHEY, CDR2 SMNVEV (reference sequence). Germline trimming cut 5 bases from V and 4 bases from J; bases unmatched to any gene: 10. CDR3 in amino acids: CASSLQGGAGYGYTF. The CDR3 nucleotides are TGTGCCAGCAGTCTCCAGGGGGGCGCAGGCTATGGCTACACCTTC.

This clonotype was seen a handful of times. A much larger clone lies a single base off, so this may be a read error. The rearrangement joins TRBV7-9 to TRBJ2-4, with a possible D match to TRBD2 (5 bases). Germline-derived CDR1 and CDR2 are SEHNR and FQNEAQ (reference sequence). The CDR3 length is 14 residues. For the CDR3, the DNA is TGTGCCAGCAGCTTAGCGATCACGGGAAACATTAAGTACTTC. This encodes CASSLAITGNIKYF.

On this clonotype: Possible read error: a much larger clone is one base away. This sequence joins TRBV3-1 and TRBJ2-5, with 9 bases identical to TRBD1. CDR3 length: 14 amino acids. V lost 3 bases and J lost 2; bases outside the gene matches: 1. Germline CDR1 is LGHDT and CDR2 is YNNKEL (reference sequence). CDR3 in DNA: TGTGCCAGCAGCCACGACAGGGGGCAAGAGACCCAGTACTTC. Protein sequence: CASSHDRGQETQYF.

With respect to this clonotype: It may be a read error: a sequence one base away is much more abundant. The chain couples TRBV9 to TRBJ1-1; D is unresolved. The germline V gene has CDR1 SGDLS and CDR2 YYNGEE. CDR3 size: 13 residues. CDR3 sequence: CASSVALNTEACF. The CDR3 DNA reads TGTGCCAGCAGCGTAGCTCTGAACACTGAAGCTTGCTTT.

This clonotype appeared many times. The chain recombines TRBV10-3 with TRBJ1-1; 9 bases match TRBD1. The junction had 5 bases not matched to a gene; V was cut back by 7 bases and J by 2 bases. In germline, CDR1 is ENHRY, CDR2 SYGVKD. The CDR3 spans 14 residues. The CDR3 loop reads CAIKPGQGNTEAFF. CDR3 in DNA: TGTGCCATCAAACCGGGACAGGGCAACACTGAAGCTTTCTTT.

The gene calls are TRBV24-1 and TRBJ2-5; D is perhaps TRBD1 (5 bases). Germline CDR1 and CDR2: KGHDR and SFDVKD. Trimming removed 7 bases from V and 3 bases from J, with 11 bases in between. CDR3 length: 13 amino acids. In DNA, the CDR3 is TGTGCCACCAGCCAGCTAGGGGAAGAGACCCAGTACTTC. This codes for CATSQLGEETQYF.

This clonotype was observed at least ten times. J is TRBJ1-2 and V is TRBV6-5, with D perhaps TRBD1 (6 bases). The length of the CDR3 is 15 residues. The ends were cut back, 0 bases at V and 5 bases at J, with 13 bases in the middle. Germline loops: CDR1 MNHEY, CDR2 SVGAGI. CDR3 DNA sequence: TGTGCCAGCAGTTACTCGACAGGCGAACTTTATGGCTACACCTTC. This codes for CASSYSTGELYGYTF.

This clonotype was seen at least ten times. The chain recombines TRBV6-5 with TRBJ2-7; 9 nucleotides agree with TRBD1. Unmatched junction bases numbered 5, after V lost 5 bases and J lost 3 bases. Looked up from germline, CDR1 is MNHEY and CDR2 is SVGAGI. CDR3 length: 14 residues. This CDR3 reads CASSRTGESYEQYF. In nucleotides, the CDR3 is TGTGCCAGCAGTCGGACAGGGGAGAGCTACGAGCAGTACTTC.

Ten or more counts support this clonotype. The CDR3 is CATRSTGGSGELFF. CDR3 nucleotide sequence: TGTGCCACCAGATCGACAGGGGGCAGCGGGGAGCTGTTTTTT. The chain links TRBV24-1 to TRBJ2-2; 10 bases align to TRBD1. The V segment lost 7 bases and the J segment 7 bases; nucleotides outside the gene matches: 5. Germline V lookup: CDR1 KGHDR, CDR2 SFDVKD. The CDR3 runs 14 residues.

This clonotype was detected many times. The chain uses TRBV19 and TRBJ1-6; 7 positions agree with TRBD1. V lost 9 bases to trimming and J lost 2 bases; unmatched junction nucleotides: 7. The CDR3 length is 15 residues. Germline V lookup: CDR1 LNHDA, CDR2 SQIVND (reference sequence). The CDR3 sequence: CASIQQGTYNSPLHF. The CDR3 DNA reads TGTGCCAGCATTCAACAGGGGACCTATAATTCACCCCTCCACTTT.